A single sample gave rise to the 9 T cell receptor beta chains below, sequenced in a study of beta chain features in type 1 diabetes. As every portion of the isolated RNA was reverse transcribed, the sequencing read expressed TCRB transcripts. Method: immunoSEQ multiplex PCR; TCRdb's copy keeps in-frame clones and lacks some. The table has a few hundred thousand clones, about 9.3% seen once; the top ten hold around 0.037%. Sequenced material: naive CD4+ T cells from blood. Receptors originate from a woman between 18 and 30 years old in good health.

There are a few counts of this clone. This sequence joins TRBV30 and TRBJ1-1, with D unresolved. The V gene's germline CDR1 is GTSNPN and CDR2 SVGIG (reference sequence). Trimming took off 3 bases at V and 1 base at J, with 9 bases between the two ends. The CDR3 contains 13 residues. The CDR3 region is CAWSRRANTEAFF. CDR3 bases: TGTGCCTGGAGCCGGAGGGCGAACACTGAAGCTTTCTTT.

This clone was recorded a few times. The chain combines TRBV30 with TRBJ1-5; D remains unclear. The CDR3 spans 12 residues. The germline V gene encodes CDR1 GTSNPN and CDR2 SVGIG (reference sequence). Trimming removed 5 bases from V and 1 base from J, with 6 bases in between. The CDR3 protein is CAWGGSNQPQHF. The CDR3 DNA follows: TGTGCCTGGGGAGGAAGCAATCAGCCCCAGCATTTT.

There are a few counts of this clone. V and J are TRBV27 and TRBJ2-1; 10 bases are shared with TRBD2. The CDR3 sequence is 14 residues long. The V gene's germline CDR1 is MNHEY and CDR2 SMNVEV (reference sequence). The junction had 4 bases not matched to a gene; V was cut back by 8 bases and J by 3 bases. CDR3 loop: CASGGLAVYNEQFF. The CDR3 nucleotides read TGTGCCAGCGGTGGACTAGCGGTCTACAATGAGCAGTTCTTC.

The chain is built from TRBV2 and TRBJ1-3; 9 bases match TRBD1. With 6 bases clipped from V and 1 base from J, the junction kept 1 base outside the gene matches. The CDR3 totals 14 residues. From germline, CDR1 is SNHLY and CDR2 FYNNEI. The CDR3 nucleotides read TGTGCCAGCAGCGGGACAGGGTCTGGAAACACCATATATTTT. Translation: CASSGTGSGNTIYF.

In its sample, this clone was seen a few times. The rearrangement joins TRBV30 to TRBJ1-4; 7 bases are shared with TRBD1. Losses at the gene ends were 7 bases for V and 5 bases for J; bases not matched to a gene: 4. Germline V gives CDR1 GTSNPN, CDR2 SVGIG (reference sequence). This CDR3 has 12 amino acids. DNA for the CDR3: TGTGCCTCCGGGACAGTAAATGAAAAACTGTTTTTT. Its translation is CASGTVNEKLFF.

This clone was counted only a few times. The rearrangement uses TRBV2 and TRBJ2-7; 9 bases align to TRBD2. CDR1 is SNHLY and CDR2 is FYNNEI in the germline V gene. The CDR3 covers 16 residues. J was trimmed by 1 base and V by 4 bases; bases with no gene match: 8. CDR3 protein: CASSASAGGASYEQYF. The CDR3 DNA is TGTGCCAGCAGTGCATCGGCGGGAGGGGCGTCCTACGAGCAGTACTTC.

This clone occurred a few times. This chain uses TRBV2 with TRBJ2-5; 10 bases match TRBD2. Germline V CDR1 and CDR2: SNHLY, FYNNEI. V was pared by 4 bases and J by 1 base, with 0 bases of the junction left unmatched. This CDR3 region has 14 residues. The CDR3 DNA follows: TGTGCCAGCAGTGGACTAGCGGGCCAAGAGACCCAGTACTTC. Protein sequence: CASSGLAGQETQYF.

J is TRBJ2-2 and V is TRBV5-6; 11 bases match TRBD1. Germline-derived CDR1 and CDR2 are SGHDT and YYEEEE. The CDR3 extends over 15 amino acids. Germline trimming cut 4 bases from V and 6 bases from J; bases unmatched to any gene: 5. The CDR3 bases are TGTGCCAGCAGCCACGGGACAGGGGGAGCCGGGGAGCTGTTTTTT. It is translated as CASSHGTGGAGELFF.

This clone was detected only a few times. The rearrangement links TRBV7-7 to TRBJ2-1; D remains ambiguous. The germline V gene encodes CDR1 SSHAT and CDR2 FNYEAQ (reference sequence). V lost 5 bases to trimming and J lost 6 bases, with 14 bases between them. The CDR3 totals 14 residues. CDR3 sequence: CASSPGGAGNEQFF. The CDR3, as DNA: TGTGCCAGCAGCCCAGGTGGCGCCGGCAATGAGCAGTTCTTC.